Listed below are T cell receptor beta chains from one sample, sequenced in a study of blood T cell repertoires in COVID-19. The repertoire was sequenced with immunoSEQ multiplex PCR; TCRdb's copy has only in-frame clones and lacks some. The table lists some 22,000 clones, roughly 83% of them singletons. Sample: peripheral blood. These receptors were obtained from a man at least 80 years old with active or convalescent COVID-19. CDR3s include the opening cysteine and the closing phenylalanine or tryptophan. A D gene is named only where the DNA matches it firmly. Clone size is shown for a subset of rows, as once, few, many or a class of expanded clone.

D,J,size,V,CDR3,DNA
NA,TRBJ2-2,NA,TRBV11-2,CASSLDAGYTGELFF,TGTGCCAGCAGCTTAGATGCGGGGTACACCGGGGAGCTGTTTTTT
NA,TRBJ1-6,NA,TRBV4-2,CASSQDLDMDSPLHF,TGTGCCAGCAGCCAAGATCTGGACATGGATTCACCCCTCCACTTT
TRBD1,TRBJ2-1,NA,TRBV18,CASSLDRDNEQFF,TGTGCCAGCTCACTGGACAGGGACAATGAGCAGTTCTTC
TRBD1,TRBJ2-7,NA,TRBV18,CASSPEQGAMNEQYF,TGTGCCAGCTCACCAGAACAGGGGGCGATGAACGAGCAGTACTTC
TRBD1,TRBJ2-3,NA,TRBV7-9,CASSVTGVVSTDTQYF,TGTGCCAGCAGCGTAACAGGGGTGGTGAGCACAGATACGCAGTATTTT
TRBD1,TRBJ1-3,NA,TRBV6-5,CASRSGGSGRNTIYF,TGTGCCAGCAGATCAGGGGGCTCAGGAAGGAACACCATATATTTT
NA,TRBJ1-2,NA,TRBV5-1,CASSGDPPVVSYTF,TGCGCCAGCAGCGGAGACCCACCAGTCGTCAGCTACACCTTC
NA,TRBJ2-2,few,TRBV19,CASSILVALTTGELFF,TGTGCCAGTAGTATTTTAGTAGCGCTTACCACCGGGGAGCTGTTTTTT
NA,TRBJ2-1,NA,TRBV6-5,CASSYSRQVDGQFF,TGTGCCAGCAGTTACTCGAGACAGGTCGACGGGCAGTTCTTC
NA,TRBJ1-1,NA,TRBV4-1,CASSQDLLYYVGTEAFF,TGCGCCAGCAGCCAAGACCTCCTTTATTATGTCGGCACTGAAGCTTTCTTT
TRBD2,TRBJ2-1,NA,TRBV11-2,CASSYTSGSSSYNEQFF,TGTGCCAGCAGCTACACTAGCGGGTCTAGCTCCTACAATGAGCAGTTCTTC
NA,TRBJ2-7,NA,TRBV24-1,CATSGGGTYEQYF,TGTGCCACCAGTGGGGGCGGGACCTACGAGCAGTACTTC
NA,TRBJ2-3,NA,TRBV9,CASSGPDTDTQYF,TGTGCCAGCAGTGGGCCTGACACAGATACGCAGTATTTT
NA,TRBJ1-1,NA,TRBV7-3,CASSAERNTEAFF,TGTGCCAGCAGCGCCGAGAGGAACACTGAAGCTTTCTTT
NA,TRBJ2-5,NA,TRBV21-1,CASSKGRILRQGRRETQYF,TGTGCCAGCAGCAAAGGGAGAATCCTCCGACAGGGAAGGCGAGAGACCCAGTACTTC
NA,TRBJ1-2,NA,TRBV2,CASSSDIYGYTF,TGTGCCAGCAGTTCTGACATCTATGGCTACACCTTC
NA,TRBJ1-3,NA,TRBV19,CASSIQVSGNTIYF,TGTGCCAGTAGTATTCAGGTTTCTGGAAACACCATATATTTT
TRBD1,TRBJ2-3,NA,TRBV9,CASSVRQGKLADTQYF,TGTGCCAGCAGCGTAAGACAGGGAAAGCTGGCAGATACGCAGTATTTT
NA,TRBJ1-1,NA,TRBV6-2/TRBV6-3,CASSFSETVKAFF,TGTGCCAGCAGCTTCTCCGAGACAGTGAAAGCTTTCTTT
NA,TRBJ1-1,NA,TRBV4-1,CASSPRAMDTEAFF,TGCGCCAGCAGCCCTCGCGCGATGGACACTGAAGCTTTCTTT
NA,TRBJ1-1,NA,TRBV2,CASSNQAMNTEAFF,TGTGCCAGCAGCAACCAGGCTATGAACACTGAAGCTTTCTTT
NA,TRBJ1-1,NA,TRBV7-9,CASSPPEAEAFF,TGTGCCAGCAGCCCACCGGAGGCTGAAGCTTTCTTT
NA,TRBJ1-1,NA,TRBV6-6,CASSPPGSLNTEAFF,TGTGCCAGCAGTCCCCCAGGGTCTCTGAACACTGAAGCTTTCTTT
NA,TRBJ2-5,large,TRBV20-1,CSATRETQYF,TGCAGTGCTACGAGGGAGACCCAGTACTTC
TRBD1,TRBJ1-2,few,TRBV5-4,CASSWTGGNYGYTF,TGTGCCAGCAGCTGGACAGGGGGCAACTATGGCTACACCTTC
NA,TRBJ1-2,NA,TRBV18,CASSRLGDGYTF,TGTGCCAGCTCACGACTCGGGGATGGCTACACCTTC
TRBD1,TRBJ1-5,once,TRBV6-1,CASSEWSSGTVWGNQPQHF,TGTGCCAGCAGTGAATGGTCATCCGGGACAGTGTGGGGCAATCAGCCCCAGCATTTT
NA,TRBJ2-7,NA,TRBV9,CASSVGLAYEQYF,TGTGCCAGCAGCGTAGGACTTGCCTACGAGCAGTACTTC
TRBD2,TRBJ2-1,NA,TRBV5-1,CASSLAWDSGRNEQFF,TGCGCCAGCAGCTTGGCCTGGGATAGCGGGCGGAATGAGCAGTTCTTC
TRBD1,TRBJ2-7,NA,TRBV6-4,CASSDSTPGQGVCEQYF,TGTGCCAGCAGTGACTCTACTCCGGGACAGGGGGTCTGCGAGCAGTACTTC
NA,TRBJ2-2,NA,TRBV9,CASSPSRQLNTGELFF,TGTGCCAGCAGCCCCTCCCGACAGCTGAACACCGGGGAGCTGTTTTTT
TRBD1,TRBJ2-5,NA,TRBV29-1,CSVHPGGKETQYF,TGCAGCGTTCACCCAGGGGGTAAAGAGACCCAGTACTTC
NA,TRBJ1-4,NA,TRBV4-2,CASSQVFQGYEKLFF,TGTGCCAGCAGCCAAGTATTCCAGGGATACGAAAAACTGTTTTTT
NA,TRBJ2-3,NA,TRBV6-1,CASSDGESTDTQYF,TGTGCCAGCAGTGATGGGGAGAGCACAGATACGCAGTATTTT
TRBD1,TRBJ2-5,NA,TRBV24-1,CATSDGQGRGTQYF,TGTGCCACCAGTGATGGACAGGGAAGGGGGACCCAGTACTTC
NA,TRBJ1-6,NA,TRBV18,CASSPVWRAETYNSPLHF,TGTGCCAGCTCACCAGTCTGGAGGGCAGAGACCTATAATTCACCCCTCCACTTT
TRBD1,TRBJ2-7,NA,TRBV2,CASSRTGGYEQYF,TGTGCCAGCAGTCGGACAGGGGGATACGAGCAGTACTTC
NA,TRBJ2-7,few,TRBV5-8,CASSPSGVAYEQYF,TGTGCCAGCAGCCCCTCAGGGGTCGCCTACGAGCAGTACTTC
TRBD1,TRBJ1-3,NA,TRBV4-3,CASSPTGISGNTIYF,TGCGCCAGCAGCCCGACAGGGATCTCTGGAAACACCATATATTTT
TRBD1,TRBJ2-7,NA,TRBV18,CASSTGQGAGEQYF,TGTGCCAGCTCAACCGGACAGGGGGCGGGCGAGCAGTACTTC
NA,TRBJ2-2,once,TRBV7-6,CASSATRGDVGELFF,TGTGCCAGCAGTGCGACCAGGGGGGATGTCGGGGAGCTGTTTTTT
TRBD2,TRBJ2-1,NA,TRBV3-1/TRBV3-2,CASSPTSGLDYYNEQFF,TGTGCCAGCAGCCCGACTAGCGGGCTAGACTACTACAATGAGCAGTTCTTC
NA,TRBJ2-5,NA,TRBV7-2,CASSIGPQETQYF,TGTGCCAGCAGCATTGGGCCCCAAGAGACCCAGTACTTC
NA,TRBJ1-1,NA,TRBV5-5,CASSSRGGLNTEAFF,TGTGCCAGCAGCTCTAGGGGGGGTCTGAACACTGAAGCTTTCTTT
NA,TRBJ1-2,NA,TRBV5-1,CASSEQNNYGYTF,TGCGCCAGCAGCGAACAGAATAACTATGGCTACACCTTC
TRBD1,TRBJ1-6,NA,TRBV19,CASSIQGDSPLHF,TGTGCCAGTAGTATACAGGGGGATTCACCCCTCCACTTT